This T cell receptor (beta chain) was captured in a study of T cell changes during pregnancy in multiple sclerosis. Sequencing was performed with immunoSEQ multiplex PCR; in TCRdb, only in-frame clones are kept and a portion is missing. The sample holds just under 65,000 clones; 91% are singletons and the top ten take around 2.4%. The CDR3 extends over 15 amino acids. With V trimmed by 4 bases and J by 3 bases, 7 bases remained unmatched. Germline loops: CDR1 MGHRA, CDR2 YSYEKL. The sequence was collected from a female donor in good health, enrolled as a control in a pregnancy study. The material sequenced was peripheral blood, taken in the third trimester of pregnancy. The chain carries TRBV4-1 and TRBJ2-7; 9 nucleotides match TRBD2. CDR3 nucleotides: TGCGCCAGCAGCCCTTCTCGCGGGGGGGACTACGAGCAGTACTTC. This codes for CASSPSRGGDYEQYF.